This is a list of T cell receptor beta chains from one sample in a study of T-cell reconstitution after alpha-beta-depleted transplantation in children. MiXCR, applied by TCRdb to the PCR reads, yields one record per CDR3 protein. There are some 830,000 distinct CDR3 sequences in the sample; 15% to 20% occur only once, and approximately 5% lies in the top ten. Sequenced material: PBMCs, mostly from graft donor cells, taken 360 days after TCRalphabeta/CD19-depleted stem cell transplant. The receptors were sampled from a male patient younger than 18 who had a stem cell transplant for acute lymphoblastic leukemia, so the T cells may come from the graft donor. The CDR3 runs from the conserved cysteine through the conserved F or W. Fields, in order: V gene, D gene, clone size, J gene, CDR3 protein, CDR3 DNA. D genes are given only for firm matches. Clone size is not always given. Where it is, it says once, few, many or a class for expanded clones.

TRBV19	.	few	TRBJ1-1	CASSIGKNTEAFF	TGTGCCAGTAGTATTGGGAAGAACACTGAAGCTTTCTTT
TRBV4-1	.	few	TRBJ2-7	CASSQDHIGTASSYEQYF	TGCGCCAGCAGCCAAGATCATATCGGGACGGCAAGCTCCTACGAGCAGTACTTC
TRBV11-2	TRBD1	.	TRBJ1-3	CASRGQVFSGNTIYF	TGTGCCAGCAGGGGACAGGTCTTCTCTGGAAACACCATATATTTT
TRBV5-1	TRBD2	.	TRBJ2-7	CASSLPAGPGLPYEQYF	TGCGCCAGCAGCTTGCCCGCAGGGCCGGGACTACCGTACGAGCAGTACTTC
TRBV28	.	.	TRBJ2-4	CASSFLQGAKNIQYF	TGTGCCAGCAGTTTCCTACAGGGAGCCAAAAACATTCAGTACTTC
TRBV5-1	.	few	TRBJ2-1	CASSLAGRNNEQFF	TGCGCCAGCAGCTTGGCGGGGAGAAACAATGAGCAGTTCTTC
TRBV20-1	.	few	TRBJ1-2	CSASRVYYGYTF	TGCAGTGCTAGCAGGGTCTATTATGGCTACACCTTC
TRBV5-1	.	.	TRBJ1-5	CASSQSDTRPQHF	TGCGCCAGCAGCCAATCGGACACGCGGCCCCAGCATTTT
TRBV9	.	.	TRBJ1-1	CASSKRDSYTEAFF	TGTGCCAGCAGCAAACGGGATAGTTACACTGAAGCTTTCTTT
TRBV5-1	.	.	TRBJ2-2	CASRPGWQSNTGELFF	TGCGCCAGCCGGCCGGGGTGGCAGTCGAACACCGGGGAGCTGTTTTTT
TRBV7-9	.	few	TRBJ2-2	CASSLFGKTGTGELFF	TGTGCCAGCAGCTTATTTGGGAAAACGGGCACCGGGGAGCTGTTTTTT
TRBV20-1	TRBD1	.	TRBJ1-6	CSACLTGVSPLHF	TGCAGTGCCTGCTTGACAGGGGTTTCACCCCTCCACTTT
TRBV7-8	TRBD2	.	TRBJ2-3	CASSFRLAGLGTQYF	TGTGCCAGCAGCTTTCGACTAGCGGGATTGGGTACGCAGTATTTT
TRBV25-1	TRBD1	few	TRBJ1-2	CASSETTGVPNSYGYTF	TGTGCCAGCAGTGAAACAACAGGGGTCCCTAATAGCTATGGCTACACCTTC
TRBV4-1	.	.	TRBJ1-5	CASSQATRQPQHF	TGCGCCAGCAGCCAAGCCACCCGTCAGCCCCAGCATTTT
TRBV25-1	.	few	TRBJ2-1	CASSGTQRHEQFF	TGTGCCAGCAGTGGAACCCAGAGGCATGAGCAGTTCTTC
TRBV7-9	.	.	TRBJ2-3	CASSMFLTDTQYF	TGTGCCAGCAGTATGTTCCTCACAGATACGCAGTATTTT
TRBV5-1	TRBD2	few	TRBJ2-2	CASTLAGGPGTGELFF	TGCGCCAGCACTCTAGCGGGAGGGCCGGGCACCGGGGAGCTGTTTTTT
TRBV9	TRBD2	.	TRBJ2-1	CASSPLGGRRYNEQFF	TGTGCCAGCAGCCCACTTGGCGGGAGGAGGTACAATGAGCAGTTCTTC
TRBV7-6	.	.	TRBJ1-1	CASSNPPRRRDTEAFF	TGTGCCAGCAGCAATCCCCCCAGGAGACGGGACACTGAAGCTTTCTTT
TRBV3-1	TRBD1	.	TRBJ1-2	CASSRTSKGARYGYTF	TGTGCCAGCAGCCGGACCAGTAAGGGGGCGCGTTATGGCTACACCTTC
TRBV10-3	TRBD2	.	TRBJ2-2	CAISDAGRDTGELFF	TGTGCCATCAGTGATGCGGGGAGGGACACCGGGGAGCTGTTTTTT
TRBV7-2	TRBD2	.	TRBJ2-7	CASSLGGLAGGAYEQYF	TGTGCCAGCAGCTTAGGGGGGCTAGCGGGAGGAGCCTACGAGCAGTACTTC
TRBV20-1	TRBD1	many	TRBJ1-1	CSARRDREAFF	TGCAGTGCTAGGAGGGACAGGGAGGCTTTCTTT